This entry lists 9 T cell receptor beta chains sequenced from one sample in a study of OX40 agonist ivuxolimab in advanced cancers. The data were produced by immunoSEQ multiplex PCR, yet TCRdb's version contains in-frame clones alone and is incomplete. The repertoire holds some 58,000 clones, around 88% seen once, with roughly an eighth in the top ten. The sample consisted of CD4+ or CD8+ T cells sorted from blood, taken in a trial of the OX40 agonist ivuxolimab. These receptor sequences come from an adult with an advanced solid tumor such as melanoma, head and neck, liver or kidney cancer.

J is TRBJ2-3 and V is TRBV18; D uncertain. Germline CDR1 is KGHSH and CDR2 is LQKENI. This CDR3 spans 14 amino acids. V gave up 1 base and J gave up 3 bases, with 8 bases separating them. CDR3 sequence: CASSPLEVTDTQYF. CDR3 in DNA: TGTGCCAGCTCACCACTAGAGGTGACAGATACGCAGTATTTT.

This rearrangement joins TRBV7-3 to TRBJ2-1; 10 bases are a match to TRBD2. V shed 5 bases, J shed 2 bases, and the junction held 6 bases outside the gene matches. The CDR3 spans 16 residues. The germline V gene has CDR1 SGHTA and CDR2 FQGTGA. Here the CDR3 reads CASSPGAGGPYNEQFF. The CDR3 nucleotides read TGTGCCAGCAGCCCAGGAGCGGGAGGGCCCTACAATGAGCAGTTCTTC.

The chain recombines TRBV7-3 with TRBJ2-7; TRBD1 is a possible D gene (6 bases). Germline-derived CDR1 and CDR2 are SGHTA and FQGTGA. V lost 4 bases, J lost 1 base, and 14 bases lay in between. This CDR3 is built from 15 residues. CDR3 sequence (DNA): TGTGCCAGCAGCTCCTATCCGGGACATTCCTACGAGCAGTACTTC. It specifies CASSSYPGHSYEQYF.

The chain has TRBV18 and TRBJ1-5; 8 nucleotides agree with TRBD1. CDR3 length: 15 residues. Germline V gives CDR1 KGHSH, CDR2 LQKENI. V lost 3 bases to trimming and J lost 5 bases; unmatched junction nucleotides: 6. The CDR3: CASSPKDRVYQPQHF. The CDR3 DNA reads TGTGCCAGCTCACCGAAGGACAGGGTCTATCAGCCCCAGCATTTT.

V gene TRBV18 combines with J gene TRBJ2-5, with TRBD2 matching over 9 bases. V lost 0 bases to trimming and J lost 5 bases; unmatched junction nucleotides: 10. The germline gives CDR1 KGHSH, CDR2 LQKENI. The CDR3 sequence is 17 residues long. Here the CDR3 reads CASSPPKSSGRGETQYF. As DNA, the CDR3 is TGTGCCAGCTCACCACCGAAGAGTAGCGGGAGAGGGGAGACCCAGTACTTC.

V and J are TRBV9 and TRBJ1-3; TRBD1 is a possible D gene (5 bases). The germline V and J ends were trimmed by 1 base and 0 bases, with 17 bases remaining between them. CDR1 is SGDLS, CDR2 YYNGEE, per germline. The CDR3 has 18 amino acids. CDR3 region: CASSVLGTEAYSGNTIYF. CDR3 coding DNA: TGTGCCAGCAGCGTACTAGGGACGGAGGCCTACTCTGGAAACACCATATATTTT.

The chain links TRBV9 to TRBJ2-7; 7 bases align to TRBD2. The V gene's germline CDR1 is SGDLS and CDR2 YYNGEE. V lost 3 bases and J lost 6; bases outside the gene matches: 12. The CDR3 contains 15 residues. CDR3 coding DNA: TGTGCCAGCAGCGCGGGCTTCGGGGGGAGGAGCGAGCAGTACTTC. As protein: CASSAGFGGRSEQYF.

V and J are TRBV7-9 and TRBJ2-6; D is unresolved. Between the trimmed V and J ends, which lost 5 bases and 0 bases, there was a span of 17 bases. The CDR3 length is 18 residues. Germline V CDR1 and CDR2: SEHNR, FQNEAQ (reference sequence). CDR3 loop: CASSHLYDRFSGANVLTF. CDR3 nucleotide sequence: TGTGCCAGCAGCCACCTTTATGATCGGTTCTCTGGGGCCAACGTCCTGACTTTC.

The rearrangement links TRBV28 to TRBJ2-7; 7 bases are shared with TRBD2. Germline CDR1 is MDHEN and CDR2 is SYDVKM. The CDR3 is 13 amino acids. J was trimmed by 5 bases and V by 6 bases; bases with no gene match: 7. The CDR3 DNA sequence: TGTGCCAGCAGGCGCGGGAGTATCAACGAGCAGTACTTC. Translating it yields CASRRGSINEQYF.